This T cell receptor (beta chain) stems from a study of patients and donors after allogeneic stem cell transplantation (dated by TCRdb to 2019 to 2021). The CDR3 covers 13 residues, taking in both the cysteine and the phenylalanine. Only the CDR3 DNA is retained, 39 bases long and in frame from the first base. Trimmed from V: 6 bases; trimmed from J: 0 bases; junction bases lacking a gene match: 2. This clonotype has ten or more counts. The clone's antigen remains unknown. Base-call qualities are not available, and no considerably larger clone is one nucleotide away. Library method: RT-PCR. For sequencing, a NextSeq 550 was employed. TCRdb reran the public reads through fastp at Q25 and MiXCR, keeping productive beta chains. Each CDR3 protein gets just one entry, which takes the most common genes and DNA from the rows behind it. This sample gives more than 850,000 distinct CDR3 sequences in total; under 20% of them show up just once. The ten largest clones represent roughly 6.4% of the sample.

What was sequenced was blood, either unsorted or a sorted T cell fraction (not recorded which). The TCR was taken from a human donor who was either an allogeneic HSCT recipient or a stem cell or donor lymphocyte infusion donor (not recorded which). It is not recorded whose cells these are; they may come from a transplant donor. Recombination connected TRBV12-3 or TRBV12-4 to TRBJ2-7, with 7 bases in between that match TRBD1. The CDR3 corresponds to CASRRDSSYEQYF. The DNA reads as follows: TGTGCCAGCAGGAGGGACAGCTCCTACGAGCAGTACTTC.